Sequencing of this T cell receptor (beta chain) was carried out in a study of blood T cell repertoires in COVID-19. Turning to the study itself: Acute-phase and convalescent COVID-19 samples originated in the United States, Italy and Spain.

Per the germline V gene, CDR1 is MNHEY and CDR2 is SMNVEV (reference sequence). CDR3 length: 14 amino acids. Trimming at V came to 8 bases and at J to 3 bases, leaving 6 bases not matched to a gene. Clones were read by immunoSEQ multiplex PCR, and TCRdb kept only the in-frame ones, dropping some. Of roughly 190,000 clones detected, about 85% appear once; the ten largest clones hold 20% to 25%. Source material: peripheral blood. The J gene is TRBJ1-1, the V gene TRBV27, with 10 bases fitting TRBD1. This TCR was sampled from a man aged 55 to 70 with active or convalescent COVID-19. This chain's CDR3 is CASGRDRGYTEAFF. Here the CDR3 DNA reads TGTGCCAGCGGCCGGGACAGGGGATACACTGAAGCTTTCTTT.